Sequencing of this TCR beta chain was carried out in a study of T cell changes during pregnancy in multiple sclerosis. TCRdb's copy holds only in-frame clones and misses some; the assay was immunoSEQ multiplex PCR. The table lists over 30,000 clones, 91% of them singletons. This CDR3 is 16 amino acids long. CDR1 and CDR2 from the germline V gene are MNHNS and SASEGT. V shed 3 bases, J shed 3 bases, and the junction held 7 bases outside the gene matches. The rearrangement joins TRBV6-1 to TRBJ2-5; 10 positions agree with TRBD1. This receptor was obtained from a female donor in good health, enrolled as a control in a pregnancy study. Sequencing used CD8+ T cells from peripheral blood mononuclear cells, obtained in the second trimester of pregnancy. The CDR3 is CASSDYKGTGEETQYF. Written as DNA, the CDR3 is TGTGCCAGCAGTGACTATAAGGGGACAGGGGAAGAGACCCAGTACTTC.